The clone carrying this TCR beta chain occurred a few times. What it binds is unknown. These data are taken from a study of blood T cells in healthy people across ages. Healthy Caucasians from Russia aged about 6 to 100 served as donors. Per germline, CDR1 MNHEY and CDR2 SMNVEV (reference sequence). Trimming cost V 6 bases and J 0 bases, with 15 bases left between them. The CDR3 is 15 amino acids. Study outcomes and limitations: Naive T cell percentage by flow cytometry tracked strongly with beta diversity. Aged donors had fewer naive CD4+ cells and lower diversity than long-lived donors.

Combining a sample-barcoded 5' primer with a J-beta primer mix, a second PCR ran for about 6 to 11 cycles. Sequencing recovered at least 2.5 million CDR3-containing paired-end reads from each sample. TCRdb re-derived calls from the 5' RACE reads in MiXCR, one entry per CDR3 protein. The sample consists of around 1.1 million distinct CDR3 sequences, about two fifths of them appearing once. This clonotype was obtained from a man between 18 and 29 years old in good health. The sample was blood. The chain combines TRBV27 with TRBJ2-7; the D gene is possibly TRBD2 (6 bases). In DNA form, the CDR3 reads TGTGCCAGCAGCAAGACTAGTTTCTCCTCCTACGAGCAGTACTTC. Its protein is CASSKTSFSSYEQYF.